This is a list of T cell receptor beta chains from one sample in a study of blood T cell repertoires in COVID-19. This table comes from immunoSEQ multiplex PCR, and its TCRdb copy is limited to in-frame clones, with some not included. Here the sample spans about 380,000 clones, 85% being singletons. Sequencing was performed on peripheral blood. The receptors come from a woman between 18 and 29 years old with acute or convalescent COVID-19. Both conserved end residues are part of each CDR3. A D gene is named only where the DNA matches it firmly. Not all rows give a size; the values are once, few, many and, for expanded clones, a class.

clone_size	v_call	d_call	j_call	cdr3_aa	cdr3_nt
NA	TRBV30	TRBD1	TRBJ1-1	CAWSLGTGMNTEAFF	TGTGCCTGGAGTCTCGGGACAGGAATGAACACTGAAGCTTTCTTT
NA	TRBV6-6	NA	TRBJ2-7	CASSFTIGEQYF	TGTGCCAGCAGCTTTACGATCGGCGAGCAGTACTTC
NA	TRBV19	TRBD1	TRBJ1-2	CASSTRPGTAYGYTF	TGTGCCAGTAGTACCCGCCCCGGGACAGCATATGGCTACACCTTC
NA	TRBV30	NA	TRBJ1-3	CAWSRTLSGNTIYF	TGTGCCTGGAGCAGGACTCTATCTGGAAACACCATATATTTT
NA	TRBV7-3	TRBD1	TRBJ1-2	CASRSIRQGAVGYTF	TGTGCCAGCAGATCGATACGCCAGGGGGCAGTAGGCTACACCTTC
NA	TRBV11-2	NA	TRBJ2-4	CASSRQHHLAKNIQYF	TGTGCCAGCAGCCGACAGCACCACCTAGCCAAAAACATTCAGTACTTC
NA	TRBV5-1	NA	TRBJ1-1	CASSLVHGGGTEAFF	TGCGCCAGCAGCTTGGTTCACGGGGGAGGCACTGAAGCTTTCTTT
NA	TRBV10-2	NA	TRBJ2-7	CASSESPTGSYEQYF	TGCGCCAGCAGTGAGTCCCCGACAGGATCCTACGAGCAGTACTTC
NA	TRBV6-2/TRBV6-3	TRBD1	TRBJ1-2	CASSQTGESGYTF	TGTGCCAGCAGCCAAACAGGGGAGAGTGGCTACACCTTC
NA	TRBV28	NA	TRBJ1-2	CASGPLGPHYGYTF	TGTGCCAGCGGCCCACTGGGGCCGCACTATGGCTACACCTTC
NA	TRBV4-1	TRBD1	TRBJ1-3	CASSARTRGQSGNTIYF	TGCGCCAGCAGCGCCCGAACCAGGGGGCAATCTGGAAACACCATATATTTT
NA	TRBV19	NA	TRBJ1-2	CASSIWQGRNGYTF	TGTGCCAGTAGTATCTGGCAGGGGAGAAATGGCTACACCTTC
NA	TRBV21-1	NA	TRBJ2-7	CASSKEQDSSYEQYF	TGTGCCAGCAGCAAAGAACAGGACAGCTCCTACGAGCAGTACTTC
NA	TRBV6-5	NA	TRBJ2-3	CASSQVSASTDTQYF	TGTGCCAGCAGTCAGGTATCCGCTAGCACAGATACGCAGTATTTT
NA	TRBV7-9	NA	TRBJ1-6	CASSLEHRFYNSPLHF	TGTGCCAGCAGCTTAGAGCACAGATTTTATAATTCACCCCTCCACTTT
once	TRBV7-9	NA	TRBJ2-7	CASSPNQARFYEQYF	TGTGCCAGCAGCCCAAACCAAGCCCGGTTCTACGAGCAGTACTTC